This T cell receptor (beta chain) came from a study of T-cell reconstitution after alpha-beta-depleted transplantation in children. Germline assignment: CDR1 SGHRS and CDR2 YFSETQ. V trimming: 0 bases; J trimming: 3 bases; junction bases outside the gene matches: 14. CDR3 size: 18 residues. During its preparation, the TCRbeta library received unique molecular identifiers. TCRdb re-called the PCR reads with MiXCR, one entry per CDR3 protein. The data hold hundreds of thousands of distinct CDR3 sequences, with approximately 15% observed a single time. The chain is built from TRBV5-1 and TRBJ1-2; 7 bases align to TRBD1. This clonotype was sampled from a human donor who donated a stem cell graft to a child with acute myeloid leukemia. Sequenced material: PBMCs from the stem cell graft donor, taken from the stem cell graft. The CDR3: CASSLGGDSWLEDYGYTF. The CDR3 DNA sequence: TGCGCCAGCAGCTTGGGAGGGGACAGCTGGTTGGAGGACTATGGCTACACCTTC.